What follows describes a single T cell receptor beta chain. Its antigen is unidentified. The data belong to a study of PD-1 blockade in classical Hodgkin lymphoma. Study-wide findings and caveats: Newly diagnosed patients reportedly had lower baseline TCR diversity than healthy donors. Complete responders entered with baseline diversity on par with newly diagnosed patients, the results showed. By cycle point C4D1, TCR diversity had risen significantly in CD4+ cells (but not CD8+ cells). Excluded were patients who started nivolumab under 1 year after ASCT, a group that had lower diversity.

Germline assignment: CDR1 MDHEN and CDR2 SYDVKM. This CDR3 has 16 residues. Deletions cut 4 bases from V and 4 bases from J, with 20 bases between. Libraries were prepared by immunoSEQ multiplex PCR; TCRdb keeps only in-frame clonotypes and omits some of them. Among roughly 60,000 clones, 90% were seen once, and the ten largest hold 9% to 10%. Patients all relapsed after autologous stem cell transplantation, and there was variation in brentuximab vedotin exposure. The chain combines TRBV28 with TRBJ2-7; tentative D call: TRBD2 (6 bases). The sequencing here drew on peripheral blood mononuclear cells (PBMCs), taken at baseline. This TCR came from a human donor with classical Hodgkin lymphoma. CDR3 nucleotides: TGTGCCAGCAGTTCCCCCCCGGGACTGGGGACTTACGAGCAGTACTTC. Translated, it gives CASSSPPGLGTYEQYF.